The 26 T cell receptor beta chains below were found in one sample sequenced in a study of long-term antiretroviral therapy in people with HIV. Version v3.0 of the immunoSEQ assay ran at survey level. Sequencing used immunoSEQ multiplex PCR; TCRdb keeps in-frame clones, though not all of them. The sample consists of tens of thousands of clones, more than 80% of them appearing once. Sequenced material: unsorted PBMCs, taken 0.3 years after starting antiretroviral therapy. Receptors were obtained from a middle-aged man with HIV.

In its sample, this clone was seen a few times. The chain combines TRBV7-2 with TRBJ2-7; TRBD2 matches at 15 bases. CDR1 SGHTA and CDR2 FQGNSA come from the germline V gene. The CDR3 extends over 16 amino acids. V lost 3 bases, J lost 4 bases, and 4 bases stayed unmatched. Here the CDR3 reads CASSFEGTSGRYEQYF. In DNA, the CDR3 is TGTGCCAGCAGCTTTGAGGGGACTAGCGGGAGGTACGAGCAGTACTTC.

CDR3 coding DNA: TGTGCCAGCAGCCCCTACAATGAGCAGTTCTTC. Translated: CASSPYNEQFF. This chain links TRBV7-2 with TRBJ2-1; D unclear. Germline CDR1 and CDR2: SGHTA and FQGNSA. The length of the CDR3 is 11 residues. V was clipped by 5 bases and J by 2 bases, with 1 base between them.

CDR3 nucleotides: TGCAGCGTTGAAGAGGGCGGGTATGGCTACACCTTC. Protein: CSVEEGGYGYTF. J is TRBJ1-2 and V is TRBV29-1; D not resolved. The CDR3 has 12 amino acids. Trimming shortened V by 0 bases and J by 5 bases, and 7 bases separated the two germline ends. The germline V gene encodes CDR1 SQVTM and CDR2 ANQGSEA.

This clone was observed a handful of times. CDR3 amino acids: CASSRTGLGEQYF. In nucleotides, the CDR3 is TGTGCCAGCAGCCGGACAGGTCTGGGAGAGCAGTACTTC. The rearrangement joins TRBV7-9 to TRBJ2-7; 7 nucleotides line up with TRBD1. Germline V gives CDR1 SEHNR, CDR2 FQNEAQ (reference sequence). The CDR3 runs to 13 residues. J lost 7 bases, V lost 5 bases, and 8 bases had no gene match.

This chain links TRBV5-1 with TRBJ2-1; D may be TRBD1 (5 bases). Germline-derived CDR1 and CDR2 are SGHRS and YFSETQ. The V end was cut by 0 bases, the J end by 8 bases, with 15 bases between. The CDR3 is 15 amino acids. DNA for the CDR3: TGCGCCAGCAGCTTGGCGAAGGGTAGGGGTGATGAGCAGTTCTTC. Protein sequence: CASSLAKGRGDEQFF.

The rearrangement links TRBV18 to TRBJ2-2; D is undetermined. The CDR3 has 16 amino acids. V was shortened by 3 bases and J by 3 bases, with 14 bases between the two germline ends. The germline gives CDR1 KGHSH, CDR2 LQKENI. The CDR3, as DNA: TGTGCCAGCTCACCCCAGGAGATAACGTACACCGGGGAGCTGTTTTTT. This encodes CASSPQEITYTGELFF.

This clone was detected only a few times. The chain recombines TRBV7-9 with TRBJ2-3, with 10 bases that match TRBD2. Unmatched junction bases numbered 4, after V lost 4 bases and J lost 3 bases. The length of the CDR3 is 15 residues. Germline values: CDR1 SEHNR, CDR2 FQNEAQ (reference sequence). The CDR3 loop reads CASSSLAGETDTQYF. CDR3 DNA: TGTGCCAGCAGCTCTCTAGCGGGAGAGACAGATACGCAGTATTTT. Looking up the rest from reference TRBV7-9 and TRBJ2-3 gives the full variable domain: DTGVSQNPRHKITKRGQNVTFRCDPISEHNRLYWYRQTLGQGPEFLTYFQNEAQLEKSRLLSDRFSAERPKGSFSTLEIQRTEQGDSAMYLCASSSLAGETDTQYFGPGTRLTVL.

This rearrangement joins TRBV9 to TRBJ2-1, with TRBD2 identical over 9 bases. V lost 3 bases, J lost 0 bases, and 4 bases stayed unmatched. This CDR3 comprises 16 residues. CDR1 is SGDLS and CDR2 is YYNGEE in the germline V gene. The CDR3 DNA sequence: TGTGCCAGCAGCGCCCTAGCGGGGAGCTCCTACAATGAGCAGTTCTTC. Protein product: CASSALAGSSYNEQFF.

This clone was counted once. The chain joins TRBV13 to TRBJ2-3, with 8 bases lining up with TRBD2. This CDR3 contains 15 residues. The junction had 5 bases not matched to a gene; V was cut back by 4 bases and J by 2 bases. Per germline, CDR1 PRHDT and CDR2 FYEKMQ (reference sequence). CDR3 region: CASSYGSGDTDTQYF. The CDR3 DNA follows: TGTGCCAGCAGCTATGGTAGCGGGGACACAGATACGCAGTATTTT.

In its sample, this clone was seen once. In DNA form, the CDR3 reads TGTGCCAGCAGCTTAGTACAGTACAATGAGCAGTTCTTC. Protein: CASSLVQYNEQFF. The J gene is TRBJ2-1, the V gene TRBV11-2; no clear D gene. The germline CDR1 and CDR2 sequences are SGHAT and FQNNGV. CDR3 length: 13 residues. Trimming removed 1 base at V and 4 bases at J, with 5 bases between.

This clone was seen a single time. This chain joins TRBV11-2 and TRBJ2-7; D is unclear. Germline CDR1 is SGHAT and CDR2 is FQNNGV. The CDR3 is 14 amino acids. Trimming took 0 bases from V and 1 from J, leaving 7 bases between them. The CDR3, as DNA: TGTGCCAGCAGCTTAGATCCTAGTTCCTACGAGCAGTACTTC. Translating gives CASSLDPSSYEQYF.

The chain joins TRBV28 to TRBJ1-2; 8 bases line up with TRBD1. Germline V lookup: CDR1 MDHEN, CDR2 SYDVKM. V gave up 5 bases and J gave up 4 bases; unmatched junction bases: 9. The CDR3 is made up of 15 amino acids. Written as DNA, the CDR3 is TGTGCCAGCAGTCGCGGACAGGGCTCAATCTATGGCTACACCTTC. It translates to CASSRGQGSIYGYTF.

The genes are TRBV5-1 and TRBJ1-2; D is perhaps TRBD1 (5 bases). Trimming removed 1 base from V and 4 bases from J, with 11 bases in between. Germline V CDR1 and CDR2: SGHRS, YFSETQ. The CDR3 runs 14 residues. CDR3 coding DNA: TGCGCCAGCAGCTTGATGGGGGGTTCCTATGGCTACACCTTC. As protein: CASSLMGGSYGYTF.

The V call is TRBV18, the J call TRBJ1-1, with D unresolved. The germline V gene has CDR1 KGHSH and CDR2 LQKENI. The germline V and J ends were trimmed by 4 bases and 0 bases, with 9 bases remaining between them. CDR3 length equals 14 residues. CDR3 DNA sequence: TGTGCCAGCTCACTCACCCCGGTGAACACTGAAGCTTTCTTT. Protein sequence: CASSLTPVNTEAFF. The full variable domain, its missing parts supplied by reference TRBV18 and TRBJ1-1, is NAGVMQNPRHLVRRRGQEARLRCSPMKGHSHVYWYRQLPEEGLKFMVYLQKENIIDESGMPKERFSAEFPKEGPSILRIQQVVRGDSAAYFCASSLTPVNTEAFFGQGTRLTVV.

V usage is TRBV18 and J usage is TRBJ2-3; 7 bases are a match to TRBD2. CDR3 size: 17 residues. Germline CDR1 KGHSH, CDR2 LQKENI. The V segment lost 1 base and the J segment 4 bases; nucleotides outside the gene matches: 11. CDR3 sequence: CASSPRSGGGPSDTQYF. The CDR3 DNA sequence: TGTGCCAGCTCACCACGATCGGGGGGAGGGCCGTCAGATACGCAGTATTTT.

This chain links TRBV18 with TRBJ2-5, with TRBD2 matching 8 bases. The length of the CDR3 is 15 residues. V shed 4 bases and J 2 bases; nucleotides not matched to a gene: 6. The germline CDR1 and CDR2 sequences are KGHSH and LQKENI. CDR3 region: CASSLIAGSQETQYF. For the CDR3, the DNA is TGTGCCAGCTCACTAATAGCGGGGTCGCAAGAGACCCAGTACTTC.

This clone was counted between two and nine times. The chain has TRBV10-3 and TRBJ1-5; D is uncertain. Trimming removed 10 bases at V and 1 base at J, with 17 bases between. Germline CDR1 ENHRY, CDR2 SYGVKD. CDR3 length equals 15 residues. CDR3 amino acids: CATQQGLESNQPQHF. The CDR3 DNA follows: TGTGCCACCCAGCAAGGATTGGAGAGCAATCAGCCCCAGCATTTT.

This chain's CDR3 is CAISESANEQYF. The CDR3 nucleotides are TGTGCCATCAGTGAGTCTGCGAACGAGCAGTACTTC. The rearrangement joins TRBV10-3 to TRBJ2-7, with D unclear. The V gene's germline CDR1 is ENHRY and CDR2 SYGVKD. The V gene lost 0 bases and the J gene lost 5 bases, with 5 bases spanning the gap. The length of the CDR3 is 12 residues.

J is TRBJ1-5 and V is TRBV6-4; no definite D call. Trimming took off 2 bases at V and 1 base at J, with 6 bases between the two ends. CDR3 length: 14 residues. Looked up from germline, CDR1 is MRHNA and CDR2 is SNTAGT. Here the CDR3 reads CASSDPMSNQPQHF. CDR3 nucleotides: TGTGCCAGCAGTGACCCGATGAGCAATCAGCCCCAGCATTTT.

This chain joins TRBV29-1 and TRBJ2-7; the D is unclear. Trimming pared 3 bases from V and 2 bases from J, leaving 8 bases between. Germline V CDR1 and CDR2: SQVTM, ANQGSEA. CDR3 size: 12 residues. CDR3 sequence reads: CSVEGTTYEQYF. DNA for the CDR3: TGCAGCGTTGAGGGAACAACCTACGAGCAGTACTTC.

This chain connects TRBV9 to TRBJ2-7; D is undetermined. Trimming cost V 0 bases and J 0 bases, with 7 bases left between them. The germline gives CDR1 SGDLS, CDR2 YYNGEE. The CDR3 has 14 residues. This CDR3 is CASSVDPSSYEQYF. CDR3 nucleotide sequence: TGTGCCAGCAGCGTAGACCCGAGCTCCTACGAGCAGTACTTC.

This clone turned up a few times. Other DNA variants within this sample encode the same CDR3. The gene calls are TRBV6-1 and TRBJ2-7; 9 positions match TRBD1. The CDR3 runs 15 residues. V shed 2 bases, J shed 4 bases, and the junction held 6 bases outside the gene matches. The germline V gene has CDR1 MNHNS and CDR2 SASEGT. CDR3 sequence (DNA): TGTGCCAGCAGTGAAAACAGGGGGCCCGGGTACGAGCAGTACTTC. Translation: CASSENRGPGYEQYF.

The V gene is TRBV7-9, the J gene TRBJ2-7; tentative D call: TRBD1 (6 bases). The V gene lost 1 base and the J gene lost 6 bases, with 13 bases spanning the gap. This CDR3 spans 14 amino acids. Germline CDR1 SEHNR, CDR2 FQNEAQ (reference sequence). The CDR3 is CASSLVDRRPEQYF. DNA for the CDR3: TGTGCCAGCAGCTTAGTGGACAGACGACCCGAGCAGTACTTC.

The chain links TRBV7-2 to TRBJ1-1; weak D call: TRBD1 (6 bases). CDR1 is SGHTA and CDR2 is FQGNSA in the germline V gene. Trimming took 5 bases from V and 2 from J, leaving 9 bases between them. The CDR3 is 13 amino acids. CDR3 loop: CASSGQPNTEAFF. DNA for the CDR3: TGTGCCAGCAGCGGACAGCCCAACACTGAAGCTTTCTTT.

The CDR3 sequence is CAGKTGGWNTEAFF. The DNA for the CDR3 is TGTGCCGGAAAGACAGGGGGCTGGAACACTGAAGCTTTCTTT. V and J are TRBV25-1 and TRBJ1-1; 10 nucleotides agree with TRBD1. This CDR3 spans 14 amino acids. Unmatched junction bases numbered 7, after V lost 11 bases and J lost 1 base. The V gene's germline CDR1 is MGHDK and CDR2 SYGVNS. Variable domain in full (rest from reference TRBV25-1 and TRBJ1-1): EADIYQTPRYLVIGTGKKITLECSQTMGHDKMYWYQQDPGMELHLIHYSYGVNSTEKGDLSSESTVSRIRTEHFPLTLESARPSHTSQYLCAGKTGGWNTEAFFGQGTRLTVV.

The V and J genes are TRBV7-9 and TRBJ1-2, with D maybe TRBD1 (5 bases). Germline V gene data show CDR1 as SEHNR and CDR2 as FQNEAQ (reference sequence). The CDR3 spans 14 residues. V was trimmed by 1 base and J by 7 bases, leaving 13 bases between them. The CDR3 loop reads CASSLDPGRSGYTF. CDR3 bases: TGTGCCAGCAGCTTAGATCCAGGGCGGTCTGGCTACACCTTC.